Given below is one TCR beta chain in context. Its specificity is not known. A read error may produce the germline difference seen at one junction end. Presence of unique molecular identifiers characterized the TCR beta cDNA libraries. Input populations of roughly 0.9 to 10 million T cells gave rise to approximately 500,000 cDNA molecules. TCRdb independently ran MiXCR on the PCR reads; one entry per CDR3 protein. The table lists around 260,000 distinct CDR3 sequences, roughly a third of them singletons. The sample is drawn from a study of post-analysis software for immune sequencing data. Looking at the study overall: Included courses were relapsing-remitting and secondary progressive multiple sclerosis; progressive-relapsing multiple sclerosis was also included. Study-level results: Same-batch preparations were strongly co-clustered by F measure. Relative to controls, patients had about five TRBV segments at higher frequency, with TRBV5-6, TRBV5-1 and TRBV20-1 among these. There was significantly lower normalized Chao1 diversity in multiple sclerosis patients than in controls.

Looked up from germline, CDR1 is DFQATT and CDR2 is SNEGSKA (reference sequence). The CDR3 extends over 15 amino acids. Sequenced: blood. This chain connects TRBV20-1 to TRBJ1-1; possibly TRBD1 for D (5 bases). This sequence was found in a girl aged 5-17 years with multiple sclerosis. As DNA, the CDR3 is TGCAGTGCTAGGGACACCGCCGGAGGGAACGCTGAAGCTTTCTTT. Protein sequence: CSARDTAGGNAEAFF.